This TCR beta chain was documented in a study of shared clonotypes between healthy human individuals. Germline V CDR1 and CDR2: SGHTA, FQGNSA. V shed 5 bases, J shed 7 bases, and the junction held 4 bases outside the gene matches. The CDR3 spans 15 residues. Here immunoSEQ multiplex PCR was the method, and the copy in TCRdb shows in-frame clones only, minus some. Altogether over 700,000 clones are present, roughly 72% being singletons, with the ten largest covering under 2%. This clone was found a few times. Sequenced material: memory CD4+ T cells sorted from blood. The subset is: CD45RA-negative fraction. The chain employs TRBV7-2 and TRBJ2-1, with 14 bases identical to TRBD2. The receptor's source is a woman younger than 45 in good health. The CDR3 DNA sequence: TGTGCCAGCAGCCACGGACTAGCGGGAGGTAATGAGCAGTTCTTC. This gives the protein CASSHGLAGGNEQFF.